This T cell receptor beta chain was sequenced during a study of early T cells in non-severe SARS-CoV-2 infection. The CDR3 is 11 residues long. Germline trimming cut 7 bases from V and 6 bases from J; bases unmatched to any gene: 5. Germline assignment: CDR1 SQVTM and CDR2 ANQGSEA. TCRdb called the 5' RACE reads again in MiXCR, with one record for every CDR3 protein. The sample carries more than 85,000 distinct CDR3 sequences, over 9.5% recorded once. This chain joins TRBV29-1 and TRBJ2-7; the match to TRBD2 covers 8 bases. The sample was whole blood, taken at baseline. The TCR originated in an adult who was a healthcare worker with PCR-confirmed SARS-CoV-2 infection or an uninfected control (not recorded which). CDR3 nucleotides: TGCAGCGCTGGGACTAGAGGCGAGCAGTACTTC. It translates to CSAGTRGEQYF.